This TCR beta chain was retrieved from a study of blood T cell repertoires in COVID-19. Study summary: Sites in the United States, Italy and Spain provided acute and convalescent COVID-19 samples. PBMCs, B-cell-depleted T cells, or T cells were the source of the cDNA or gDNA that made up the material.

Per the original data handling: Counts of nucleated cells, estimated from reference gene primer amplification, were obtained. Assay: immunoSEQ multiplex PCR; the TCRdb copy retains only in-frame clones and omits some. V, J and clone size derive from that table, while D and trimming were established from the DNA sequence. The sample lists roughly 29,000 clones, over 75% occurring once. V dropped 0 bases and J dropped 0 bases, with 10 bases sitting between them. The CDR3 consists of 16 residues. Germline V gene sequence: CDR1 SGHTS, CDR2 YDEGEE. Seattle enrolled patients during active infection and tracked them longitudinally.

The chain is built from TRBV5-8 and TRBJ1-5, with D possibly being TRBD1 (5 bases). Sample: peripheral blood. The TCR sequence derives from a woman older than 75 with COVID-19, enrolled during active disease. As DNA, the CDR3 is TGTGCCAGCAGCTTGGGACAGTCTTATAGCAATCAGCCCCAGCATTTT. This translates into CASSLGQSYSNQPQHF.